Following are 27 T cell receptor beta chains from one sample sequenced in a study of Ad26.COV2.S vaccination and SARS-CoV-2 variants. Noted treatment: roughly 18 received Ad26.COV2.S at low or high dose, single or two shots; five or six received placebo; per-sample allocation not given. Collection of the samples took place on day 63 after the first injection of vaccine or placebo. Generated by immunoSEQ multiplex PCR, the TCRdb table keeps only in-frame clones and is missing some. This repertoire shows fewer than 500,000 clones, 75% to 95% found once; its top ten account for 9.5% to 15%. The starting material was peripheral blood, obtained in a trial of Ad26.COV2.S vaccine versus placebo. These receptors were collected from a person aged 18 to 65 who received the Ad26.COV2.S COVID-19 vaccine or a placebo.

V gene TRBV7-2 combines with J gene TRBJ2-7; maybe TRBD2 (5 bases). The CDR3 contains 15 residues. V was cut by 0 bases and J by 0 bases, with 9 bases left in between. The germline V gene has CDR1 SGHTA and CDR2 FQGNSA. This CDR3 reads CASSLAAGRSYEQYF. The CDR3 nucleotides are TGTGCCAGCAGCTTAGCGGCGGGCCGCTCCTACGAGCAGTACTTC.

J is TRBJ2-1 and V is TRBV9, with 10 bases lining up with TRBD2. The germline CDR1 and CDR2 sequences are SGDLS and YYNGEE. V was pared by 0 bases and J by 7 bases, with 4 bases of the junction left unmatched. The CDR3 covers 15 residues. The CDR3 DNA reads TGTGCCAGCAGCGTAGAGTCTAGCGGGAGAAATGAGCAGTTCTTC. Protein sequence: CASSVESSGRNEQFF.

The genes are TRBV15 and TRBJ2-7; TRBD2 agrees at 9 bases. In germline, CDR1 is LNHNV, CDR2 YYDKDF (reference sequence). CDR3 size: 17 residues. The J segment lost 6 bases and the V segment lost 1 base, leaving 13 bases of the junction unmatched. CDR3 in DNA: TGTGCCACCAGCAGAGTTGTAGGGGTAGCGGGAGAAGTCGAGCAGTACTTC. Residues: CATSRVVGVAGEVEQYF.

The chain carries TRBV5-4 and TRBJ1-1; 7 nucleotides align to TRBD1. Germline lookup yields CDR1 SGHNT and CDR2 YYREEE (reference sequence). The junction had 7 bases not matched to a gene; V was cut back by 4 bases and J by 1 base. The CDR3 loop spans 15 amino acids. CDR3 sequence reads: CASSTSTGKNTEAFF. Here the CDR3 DNA reads TGTGCCAGCAGCACCTCGACAGGGAAGAACACTGAAGCTTTCTTT.

The V gene is TRBV6-2 or TRBV6-3, the J gene TRBJ1-1, with D possibly being TRBD1 (6 bases). The CDR3 runs 14 residues. Germline V gives CDR1 MNHEY, CDR2 SVGEGT. V gave up 2 bases and J gave up 4 bases, with 11 bases separating them. CDR3 residues: CASSYGRTVTEAFF. CDR3 nucleotide sequence: TGTGCCAGCAGTTACGGCCGGACAGTCACTGAAGCTTTCTTT.

This rearrangement joins TRBV7-2 to TRBJ2-1, with 7 bases aligning to TRBD2. The trim removed 1 base at V and 8 bases at J, leaving 8 bases unmatched. CDR3 length: 15 residues. Germline V gene data show CDR1 as SGHTA and CDR2 as FQGNSA. DNA of the CDR3: TGTGCCAGCAGCTTAGAAGGACTAGTGATCGATGAGCAGTTCTTC. The encoded protein is CASSLEGLVIDEQFF.

The CDR3 spells CASSLEGGTSGLYEQYF. In DNA, the CDR3 is TGTGCCAGCAGCTTAGAGGGGGGGACTAGCGGGCTATACGAGCAGTACTTC. This chain connects TRBV7-8 to TRBJ2-7; 12 bases are a match to TRBD2. Germline loops: CDR1 SGHVS, CDR2 FQNEAQ. The CDR3 consists of 17 residues. Unmatched junction bases numbered 8, after V lost 1 base and J lost 4 bases.

The V and J genes are TRBV1 and TRBJ2-3; the table's D call of TRBD1 was not tested on the DNA. TRBV1 has pseudogene status. This CDR3 contains 16 residues. The CDR3 region is CTSSQGRLEVTDTQYF. DNA for the CDR3: TGCACCAGCAGCCAAGGCAGGCTTGAAGTAACAGATACGCAGTATTTT.

The rearrangement joins TRBV6-1 to TRBJ2-2, with D possibly TRBD2 on 6 matching bases. Looked up from germline, CDR1 is MNHNS and CDR2 is SASEGT. CDR3 size: 13 residues. The V end was cut by 8 bases, the J end by 4 bases, with 11 bases between. CDR3 sequence (DNA): TGTGCCAGCGGGGGGTCGGGCACCGGGGAGCTGTTTTTT. It yields the protein CASGGSGTGELFF.

The chain has TRBV28 and TRBJ2-6; perhaps TRBD1 as D (5 bases). V was pared by 2 bases and J by 8 bases, with 10 bases between. Germline values: CDR1 MDHEN, CDR2 SYDVKM. The CDR3 length is 14 residues. The CDR3: CASSLDDRTNVLTF. The DNA of the CDR3 is TGTGCCAGCAGTTTAGACGACAGAACCAACGTCCTGACTTTC.

This CDR3 reads CASSPGVGSYEQYF. For the CDR3, the DNA is TGCGCCAGCAGCCCCGGTGTAGGCTCCTACGAGCAGTACTTC. V is TRBV4-1 and J is TRBJ2-7; D gene uncertain. Germline V gene lookup returns CDR1 MGHRA and CDR2 YSYEKL. The CDR3 is 14 residues long. Trimming removed 4 bases from V and 0 bases from J, with 10 bases in between.

The chain is built from TRBV5-1 and TRBJ2-5; D unresolved. V lost 1 base and J 5 bases, leaving 18 bases between the germline ends. In germline, CDR1 is SGHRS, CDR2 YFSETQ. The length of the CDR3 is 16 residues. The CDR3 coding sequence is TGCGCCAGCAGCTTGTCCGGAGCAGCGAGTGGGGAGACCCAGTACTTC. Its translation is CASSLSGAASGETQYF.

The chain has TRBV30 and TRBJ1-6, with 7 bases lining up with TRBD1. Germline V gene lookup returns CDR1 GTSNPN and CDR2 SVGIG (reference sequence). V lost 1 base, J lost 0 bases, and 15 bases stayed unmatched. This CDR3 has 20 residues. CDR3 sequence (DNA): TGTGCCTGGAGTGGGTCCCCGGGTTACAGGGGAAGCTCCTATAATTCACCCCTCCACTTT. Residues: CAWSGSPGYRGSSYNSPLHF.

This clone was seen only once. The chain carries TRBV27 and TRBJ1-1; 8 bases match TRBD1. V lost 0 bases and J lost 6; bases outside the gene matches: 6. CDR1 MNHEY and CDR2 SMNVEV come from the germline V gene (reference sequence). The CDR3 is 15 amino acids. The CDR3 nucleotides read TGTGCCAGCAGTTTATCAGGACAGGGTCAATCTGAAGCTTTCTTT. This sequence encodes CASSLSGQGQSEAFF.

This clone was seen more than once but under ten times. The rearrangement links TRBV25-1 to TRBJ1-5; 7 bases match TRBD1. J lost 5 bases, V lost 3 bases, and 4 bases had no gene match. The CDR3 sequence is 14 residues long. Per germline, CDR1 MGHDK and CDR2 SYGVNS. The CDR3 region is CASSDPTGYQPQHF. In nucleotides, the CDR3 is TGTGCCAGCAGTGACCCGACAGGGTATCAGCCCCAGCATTTT.

This chain links TRBV7-6 with TRBJ1-4; TRBD1 matches 7 bases. CDR1 and CDR2 from the germline V gene are SGHVS and FNYEAQ. The CDR3 totals 18 residues. Trimming removed 4 bases from V and 7 bases from J; junction bases left unmatched: 18. CDR3 sequence: CASSSFNPTGVGGEKLFF. The CDR3, as DNA: TGTGCCAGCAGCTCTTTTAACCCCACAGGGGTTGGTGGTGAAAAACTGTTTTTT.

This chain links TRBV7-6 with TRBJ2-2; D is unclear. The germline V and J ends were trimmed by 3 bases and 7 bases, with 9 bases remaining between them. CDR1 and CDR2 (germline): SGHVS, FNYEAQ. The CDR3 loop spans 13 amino acids. CDR3: CASSLDGGGELFF. In nucleotides, the CDR3 is TGTGCCAGCAGCTTGGACGGTGGCGGGGAGCTGTTTTTT.

The rearrangement links TRBV9 to TRBJ1-3, with 9 bases that match TRBD1. Trimming at V came to 4 bases and at J to 4 bases, leaving 6 bases not matched to a gene. CDR3 size: 15 residues. Germline V gene lookup returns CDR1 SGDLS and CDR2 YYNGEE. The DNA for the CDR3 is TGTGCCAGCAGCATAACAGGGGGCGAAGGAAACACCATATATTTT. Translating gives CASSITGGEGNTIYF.

Concerning this clone itself: Other nucleotide sequences in the sample specify the same CDR3. The chain uses TRBV2 and TRBJ2-3; D is undetermined. V lost 6 bases to trimming and J lost 2 bases, with 6 bases between them. CDR1 is SNHLY and CDR2 is FYNNEI in the germline V gene. The CDR3 is 12 amino acids. CDR3 nucleotide sequence: TGTGCCAGCAGGGCTGACACAGATACGCAGTATTTT. It is translated as CASRADTDTQYF.

The J gene is TRBJ2-1, the V gene TRBV4-3, with 9 bases identical to TRBD2. V was pared by 0 bases and J by 2 bases, with 14 bases of the junction left unmatched. The CDR3 contains 20 residues. The germline V gene has CDR1 LGHNA and CDR2 YSLEER. CDR3 amino acids: CASSQEIYATSGGPYNEQFF. The CDR3 bases are TGCGCCAGCAGCCAAGAAATTTATGCGACTAGCGGCGGCCCCTACAATGAGCAGTTCTTC.

This clone was observed a single time. The rearrangement joins TRBV2 to TRBJ1-2, with D possibly matching TRBD1 (5 bases). The CDR3 has 12 residues. Germline V gene data show CDR1 as SNHLY and CDR2 as FYNNEI. The germline V and J ends were trimmed by 7 bases and 8 bases, with 14 bases remaining between them. CDR3 protein: CASIELGTGYTF. The CDR3 DNA is TGTGCCAGCATCGAACTCGGGACCGGCTACACCTTC.

This chain uses TRBV5-1 with TRBJ2-4; TRBD2 matches at 10 bases. The CDR3 covers 14 residues. J lost 7 bases, V lost 4 bases, and 5 bases had no gene match. Germline V gene sequence: CDR1 SGHRS, CDR2 YFSETQ. The CDR3 DNA sequence: TGCGCCAGCAGCCAGGGACTAGCGTCTAACATTCAGTACTTC. As protein: CASSQGLASNIQYF.

The V call is TRBV9, the J call TRBJ2-3; D gene uncertain. The CDR3 extends over 14 amino acids. Looked up from germline, CDR1 is SGDLS and CDR2 is YYNGEE. Trimming cost V 0 bases and J 2 bases, with 7 bases left between them. The CDR3 nucleotides read TGTGCCAGCAGCGTAGAAGCTTTCACAGATACGCAGTATTTT. This sequence encodes CASSVEAFTDTQYF.

This chain joins TRBV5-6 and TRBJ2-5; D might be TRBD1 or TRBD2, each matching 5 bases. With 2 bases removed from V and 3 bases from J, the gap between germline ends came to 17 bases. From germline, CDR1 is SGHDT and CDR2 YYEEEE. CDR3 length: 16 amino acids. CDR3 region: CASSFSGTRVKETQYF. The CDR3 DNA follows: TGTGCCAGCAGCTTCTCCGGGACCAGAGTGAAAGAGACCCAGTACTTC.

This clone was counted a single time. V is TRBV19 and J is TRBJ2-7; D is unclear. There are 14 residues in the CDR3. CDR1 LNHDA and CDR2 SQIVND come from the germline V gene (reference sequence). V was clipped by 9 bases and J by 0 bases, with 15 bases between them. In DNA form, the CDR3 reads TGTGCCAGCACGACGGAGATGGGCTCCTACGAGCAGTACTTC. This codes for CASTTEMGSYEQYF.

CDR3 protein: CASSSTSAYYEQYF. CDR3 DNA sequence: TGTGCCAGCAGTTCAACTAGCGCCTACTACGAGCAGTACTTC. V is TRBV6-5 and J is TRBJ2-7; 7 nucleotides match TRBD2. Germline lookup yields CDR1 MNHEY and CDR2 SVGAGI. The CDR3 contains 14 residues. J gave up 3 bases and V 4 bases, and 6 bases lay outside the gene matches.

The chain employs TRBV19 and TRBJ2-3; 8 bases match TRBD1. V was pared by 3 bases and J by 5 bases, with 10 bases of the junction left unmatched. Per germline, CDR1 LNHDA and CDR2 SQIVND (reference sequence). The CDR3 contains 16 residues. CDR3 loop: CASSIVQGASLDTQYF. In nucleotides, the CDR3 is TGTGCCAGTAGTATTGTCCAGGGGGCTTCTCTAGATACGCAGTATTTT.